A selection of T cell receptor beta chains follows, all from one sample in a study of blood T cell repertoires in COVID-19. Libraries were prepared by immunoSEQ multiplex PCR; TCRdb keeps only in-frame clonotypes and omits some of them. The table lists about 200,000 clones, around 81% of them singletons. Sequencing used peripheral blood. The receptors originated from a woman between 70 and 85 years old with acute or convalescent COVID-19. The CDR3 runs from the conserved cysteine through the conserved F or W. A D gene is named only where the DNA matches it firmly. Clone size is not always given. Where it is, it says once, few, many or a class for expanded clones.

clone_size,j_call,v_call,d_call,cdr3_aa,cdr3_nt
-,TRBJ2-7,TRBV7-2,-,CASSLFRYYEQYF,TGTGCCAGCAGCTTATTCCGGTACTACGAGCAGTACTTC
once,TRBJ2-3,TRBV9,-,CASSASGGTQYF,TGTGCCAGCAGCGCGTCTGGGGGGACGCAGTATTTT
-,TRBJ1-1,TRBV6-9,-,CARGGSSTEAFF,TGTGCCAGGGGGGGGTCAAGCACTGAAGCTTTCTTT
few,TRBJ2-7,TRBV30,-,CAWRRRGSYEQYF,TGTGCCTGGAGACGGAGGGGCTCCTACGAGCAGTACTTC
few,TRBJ2-1,TRBV9,-,CASSVGGVNSYNEQFF,TGTGCCAGCAGCGTAGGGGGGGTAAATTCCTACAATGAGCAGTTCTTC
-,TRBJ1-2,TRBV9,-,CASSVAPAGRGMQNYGYTF,TGTGCCAGCAGCGTAGCCCCGGCGGGCAGGGGTATGCAGAACTATGGCTACACCTTC
once,TRBJ2-3,TRBV10-1,-,CASSENRVTDTQYF,TGCGCCAGCAGTGAGAACAGGGTCACAGATACGCAGTATTTT
-,TRBJ1-2,TRBV12-5,-,CASGLTGYGYTF,TGTGCTAGTGGTTTGACGGGGTATGGCTACACCTTC
few,TRBJ1-2,TRBV29-1,-,CSVTQGGIYGYTF,TGCAGCGTTACACAGGGTGGTATATATGGCTACACCTTC
-,TRBJ1-3,TRBV19,TRBD1,CASSLQGARAGNTIYF,TGTGCCAGTAGTCTACAGGGGGCGCGGGCTGGAAACACCATATATTTT
-,TRBJ2-3,TRBV7-2,TRBD2,CASSLGASGGRTDTQYF,TGTGCCAGCAGCTTAGGAGCAAGCGGGGGTCGCACAGATACGCAGTATTTT
-,TRBJ1-4,TRBV7-2,TRBD1,CASSFMTGGEKLFF,TGTGCCAGCAGCTTTATGACAGGGGGCGAAAAACTGTTTTTT
-,TRBJ2-7,TRBV27,TRBD2,CASSPLIAGGSPYEQYF,TGTGCCAGCAGTCCATTGATAGCGGGGGGTTCCCCCTACGAGCAGTACTTC
-,TRBJ1-1,TRBV28,-,CASNSMGQGTFLAFF,TGTGCCAGCAACTCAATGGGGCAGGGTACGTTCTTGGCTTTCTTT
-,TRBJ2-7,TRBV5-1,-,CASSLAGEGEQYF,TGCGCCAGCAGCTTGGCCGGCGAGGGCGAGCAGTACTTC
-,TRBJ2-7,TRBV3-1/TRBV3-2,-,CASSQGRGFSYEQYF,TGTGCCAGCAGCCAGGGCAGGGGATTCTCCTACGAGCAGTACTTC
-,TRBJ1-1,TRBV9,-,CASSVGTALNTEAFF,TGTGCCAGCAGCGTAGGGACAGCTTTGAACACTGAAGCTTTCTTT
-,TRBJ1-5,TRBV30,TRBD1,CAWSSPRSRTGFNQPQHF,TGTGCCTGGAGTTCGCCTCGGAGCCGGACAGGGTTCAATCAGCCCCAGCATTTT
-,TRBJ2-3,TRBV10-1,-,CATSSGVAGSPDTQYF,TGCGCCACTTCCTCCGGGGTGGCGGGGTCTCCAGATACGCAGTATTTT
-,TRBJ1-5,TRBV12-5,-,CASGLVRGNQPQHF,TGTGCTAGTGGTTTGGTCAGGGGCAATCAGCCCCAGCATTTT
once,TRBJ1-1,TRBV19,TRBD1,CASSIAGGMNTEAFF,TGTGCCAGTAGTATTGCAGGGGGCATGAACACTGAAGCTTTCTTT
-,TRBJ2-7,TRBV7-3,-,CASSFDRSSIFEQYF,TGTGCCAGCAGTTTTGACAGGTCCTCAATTTTCGAGCAGTACTTC
few,TRBJ2-2,TRBV30,-,CAWWRGNTGELFF,TGTGCCTGGTGGCGGGGGAACACCGGGGAGCTGTTTTTT
-,TRBJ2-7,TRBV5-1,-,CASNDATRSSYEQYF,TGCGCCAGCAACGACGCGACACGTAGCTCCTACGAGCAGTACTTC
-,TRBJ2-5,TRBV7-9,-,CAGRTEETQYF,TGTGCCGGACGGACAGAAGAGACCCAGTACTTC
once,TRBJ2-5,TRBV18,TRBD2,CASFPGGGETQYF,TGTGCCAGCTTTCCAGGCGGGGGAGAGACCCAGTACTTC
once,TRBJ2-5,TRBV15,-,CATSMEFSQETQYF,TGTGCCACTTCCATGGAGTTTAGCCAAGAGACCCAGTACTTC
-,TRBJ2-5,TRBV5-1,TRBD2,CASSTSGEETQYF,TGCGCCAGCAGCACTAGCGGGGAGGAGACCCAGTACTTC
-,TRBJ1-6,TRBV9,TRBD1,CASSVGLLDRGNSPLHF,TGTGCCAGCAGCGTCGGTCTTCTGGACAGGGGAAATTCACCCCTCCACTTT
-,TRBJ1-5,TRBV5-8,-,CASSLDSLSTQPQHF,TGTGCCAGCAGCTTGGACAGCCTTTCCACTCAGCCCCAGCATTTT
-,TRBJ2-3,TRBV10-3,-,CAIGMADSETDTQYF,TGTGCCATCGGTATGGCGGACAGCGAGACAGATACGCAGTATTTT
once,TRBJ1-2,TRBV3-1/TRBV3-2,-,CASSQDPISNFGLSRSYTF,TGTGCCAGCAGCCAAGACCCAATCTCAAACTTCGGTCTGAGCCGGTCCTACACCTTC
-,TRBJ1-1,TRBV5-1,-,CASSLGRQGGTEAFF,TGCGCCAGCAGCTTGGGTCGGCAGGGTGGCACTGAAGCTTTCTTT
-,TRBJ2-1,TRBV7-8,TRBD2,CASNSAGAYNEQFF,TGTGCCAGCAATTCTGCGGGGGCCTACAATGAGCAGTTCTTC
-,TRBJ2-3,TRBV19,-,CASSPARVTDTQYF,TGTGCCAGTAGTCCTGCGAGGGTCACAGATACGCAGTATTTT
-,TRBJ2-7,TRBV18,TRBD1,CASSSGQEPYEQYF,TGTGCCAGCTCATCGGGACAGGAACCCTACGAGCAGTACTTC
-,TRBJ2-1,TRBV27,-,CASSPYIGHNEQFF,TGTGCCAGCAGTCCGTACATTGGCCACAATGAGCAGTTCTTC